This entry is about one T cell receptor beta chain. Its antigen remains unknown. The PCR contained 60 Vbeta and 13 Jbeta primers. Here immunoSEQ multiplex PCR was the method, and the copy in TCRdb shows in-frame clones only, minus some. The sample lists approximately 280,000 clones, approximately 90% occurring once. This entry is derived from a study of cytomegalovirus exposure and HLA in healthy donors. Overall study context: A prior analysis found around 110 million unique TCR beta sequences from some 200 million T cells. Points from the study as a whole: The study reported that TCR beta sequences accurately predicted HLA-A and HLA-B alleles in most subjects. A later examination showed that TCR association rates differed by HLA locus, with DRB1 most and HLA-C fewest.

Germline V gives CDR1 MNHNS, CDR2 SASEGT. The CDR3 is made up of 14 amino acids. The V gene end was trimmed by 7 bases and the J gene end by 1 base; junction bases not matched to a gene: 3. The chain uses TRBV6-1 and TRBJ1-1; 10 bases are shared with TRBD1. Sequenced material: PBMCs. The source of this sequence is a woman between 18 and 29 years old in good health and CMV-seronegative. CDR3 sequence reads: CASTRDRGNTEAFF. The CDR3 nucleotides read TGTGCCAGCACTCGGGACAGGGGGAACACTGAAGCTTTCTTT.